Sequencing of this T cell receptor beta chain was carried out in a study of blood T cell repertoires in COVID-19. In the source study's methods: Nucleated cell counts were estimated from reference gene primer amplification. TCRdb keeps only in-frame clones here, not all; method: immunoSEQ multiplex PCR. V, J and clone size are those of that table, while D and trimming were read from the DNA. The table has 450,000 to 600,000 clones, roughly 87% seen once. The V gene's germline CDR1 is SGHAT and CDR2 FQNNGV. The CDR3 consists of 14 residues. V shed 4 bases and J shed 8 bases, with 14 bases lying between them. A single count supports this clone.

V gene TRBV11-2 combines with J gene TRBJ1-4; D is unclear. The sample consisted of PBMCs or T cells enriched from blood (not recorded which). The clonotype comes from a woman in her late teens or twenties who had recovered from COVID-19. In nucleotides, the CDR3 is TGTGCCAGCAGCTCCCTGAACCGAGTGGAAAAACTGTTTTTT. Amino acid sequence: CASSSLNRVEKLFF. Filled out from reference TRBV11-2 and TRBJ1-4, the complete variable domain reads EAGVAQSPRYKIIEKRQSVAFWCNPISGHATLYWYQQILGQGPKLLIQFQNNGVVDDSQLPKDRFSAERLKGVDSTLKIQPAKLEDSAVYLCASSSLNRVEKLFFGSGTQLSVL.